Following are 12 T cell receptor beta chains from one sample sequenced in a study of cytomegalovirus exposure and HLA in healthy donors. Use of 60 Vbeta and 13 Jbeta primers characterized the PCR. Measured with immunoSEQ multiplex PCR; TCRdb has only the in-frame clones, and not every one. Of approximately 170,000 clones in the sample, about 88% were seen once. The sequencing sample was made of PBMCs. The receptors originated from a man between 25 and 39 years old in good health and CMV-seropositive.

This clone appeared once. The rearrangement uses TRBV7-8 and TRBJ2-3, with 13 bases aligning to TRBD2. Trimming removed 5 bases from V and 2 bases from J; junction bases left unmatched: 7. The CDR3 is 17 residues long. Germline CDR1 and CDR2: SGHVS and FQNEAQ. CDR3 amino acids: CASSPRGLAGFTDTQYF. The CDR3 DNA sequence: TGTGCCAGCAGCCCCCGGGGACTAGCGGGGTTCACAGATACGCAGTATTTT. The full variable domain, in which reference TRBV7-8 and TRBJ2-3 provide the parts outside the CDR3, is GAGVSQSPRYKVAKRGQDVALRCDPISGHVSLFWYQQALGQGPEFLTYFQNEAQLDKSGLPSDRFFAERPEGSVSTLKIQRTQQEDSAVYLCASSPRGLAGFTDTQYFGPGTRLTVL.

The chain uses TRBV15 and TRBJ2-1, with a possible D match to TRBD2 (8 bases). Trimming removed 0 bases from V and 7 bases from J, with 22 bases in between. Germline V CDR1 and CDR2: LNHNV, YYDKDF (reference sequence). CDR3 length: 18 residues. As DNA, the CDR3 is TGTGCCACCAGCAGAGAGAACGGGAGGGGGCGAAGTGAGAATGAGCAGTTCTTC. Residues: CATSRENGRGRSENEQFF.

This chain connects TRBV7-8 to TRBJ2-7; 10 nucleotides line up with TRBD2. V lost 5 bases to trimming and J lost 2 bases; unmatched junction nucleotides: 3. Germline CDR1 is SGHVS and CDR2 is FQNEAQ. This CDR3 contains 14 residues. The CDR3: CASSDGLAAYEQYF. Written as DNA, the CDR3 is TGTGCCAGCAGCGACGGACTAGCGGCCTACGAGCAGTACTTC.

The chain couples TRBV4-3 to TRBJ2-1; maybe TRBD2 (7 bases). The CDR3 covers 16 residues. Germline CDR1 and CDR2: LGHNA and YSLEER. The V gene lost 0 bases and the J gene lost 1 base, with 10 bases spanning the gap. The DNA for the CDR3 is TGCGCCAGCAGCCAAGAGCGGGGGCGGTCCTACAATGAGCAGTTCTTC. It encodes CASSQERGRSYNEQFF.

This chain uses TRBV28 with TRBJ2-7; TRBD2 might be the D (5 bases). The ends were cut back, 5 bases at V and 2 bases at J, with 13 bases in the middle. Germline V CDR1 and CDR2: MDHEN, SYDVKM. This CDR3 spans 14 amino acids. The CDR3 DNA reads as TGTGCCAGCAGTAGCCCCGGGGAGCCCTACGAGCAGTACTTC. It encodes CASSSPGEPYEQYF.

The table lists this clone with a few counts. The chain is built from TRBV7-2 and TRBJ2-2; a possible D gene is TRBD2 (6 bases). V was trimmed by 1 base and J by 5 bases, leaving 11 bases between them. CDR1 is SGHTA and CDR2 is FQGNSA in the germline V gene. CDR3 length: 15 residues. The CDR3 protein is CASSLVLANTGELFF. The CDR3 DNA reads TGTGCCAGCAGCTTAGTACTAGCAAATACCGGGGAGCTGTTTTTT. Together with reference TRBV7-2 and TRBJ2-2, the CDR3 gives the full variable domain: GAGVSQSPSNKVTEKGKDVELRCDPISGHTALYWYRQSLGQGLEFLIYFQGNSAPDKSGLPSDRFSAERTGGSVSTLTIQRTQQEDSAVYLCASSLVLANTGELFFGEGSRLTVL.

V usage is TRBV7-9 and J usage is TRBJ2-3, with 11 bases matching TRBD2. Germline V gene data show CDR1 as SEHNR and CDR2 as FQNEAQ (reference sequence). CDR3 length equals 16 residues. The V and J ends lost 2 bases and 1 base, in that order; junction bases with no gene match: 2. The CDR3 reads CASSLPLAGGTDTQYF. CDR3 DNA: TGTGCCAGCAGCTTACCACTAGCGGGGGGCACAGATACGCAGTATTTT.

This clone was seen a single time. The rearrangement links TRBV27 to TRBJ2-2; 7 nucleotides agree with TRBD1. Germline assignment: CDR1 MNHEY and CDR2 SMNVEV (reference sequence). The CDR3 covers 13 residues. V dropped 4 bases and J dropped 9; count of bases not matched to a gene: 5. CDR3 coding DNA: TGTGCCAGCAGTTCTCAACAGGGGCGGGAGCTGTTTTTT. Translated: CASSSQQGRELFF.

The rearrangement joins TRBV7-2 to TRBJ2-5; 8 nucleotides match TRBD2. Germline V gives CDR1 SGHTA, CDR2 FQGNSA. This CDR3 comprises 16 residues. V shed 3 bases, J shed 1 base, and the junction held 7 bases outside the gene matches. In DNA form, the CDR3 reads TGTGCCAGCAGCTTGTCGACTAGCGAGACCCAAGAGACCCAGTACTTC. Translating it yields CASSLSTSETQETQYF.

V gene TRBV18 combines with J gene TRBJ1-5; D perhaps matches TRBD1 (5 bases). In germline, CDR1 is KGHSH, CDR2 LQKENI. Trimming pared 4 bases from V and 0 bases from J, leaving 10 bases between. There are 15 residues in the CDR3. CDR3: CASSRGGYSNQPQHF. Here the CDR3 DNA reads TGTGCCAGCTCACGGGGGGGGTATAGCAATCAGCCCCAGCATTTT.

The chain is built from TRBV7-9 and TRBJ1-1; 7 positions match TRBD1. With 1 base clipped from V and 6 bases from J, the junction kept 8 bases outside the gene matches. Germline-derived CDR1 and CDR2 are SEHNR and FQNEAQ (reference sequence). This CDR3 has 15 residues. The CDR3 sequence: CASSLVVQGSAEAFF. The CDR3 DNA reads as TGTGCCAGCAGCTTAGTGGTACAGGGGAGCGCTGAAGCTTTCTTT.

The CDR3 DNA sequence: TGTGCCAGCAGCTTAATAACTAGCGGGACCTACAATGAGCAGTTCTTC. Its protein product is CASSLITSGTYNEQFF. The V and J genes are TRBV11-2 and TRBJ2-1; 10 nucleotides match TRBD2. From germline, CDR1 is SGHAT and CDR2 FQNNGV. The CDR3 is made up of 16 amino acids. V gave up 2 bases and J gave up 2 bases; unmatched junction bases: 3.